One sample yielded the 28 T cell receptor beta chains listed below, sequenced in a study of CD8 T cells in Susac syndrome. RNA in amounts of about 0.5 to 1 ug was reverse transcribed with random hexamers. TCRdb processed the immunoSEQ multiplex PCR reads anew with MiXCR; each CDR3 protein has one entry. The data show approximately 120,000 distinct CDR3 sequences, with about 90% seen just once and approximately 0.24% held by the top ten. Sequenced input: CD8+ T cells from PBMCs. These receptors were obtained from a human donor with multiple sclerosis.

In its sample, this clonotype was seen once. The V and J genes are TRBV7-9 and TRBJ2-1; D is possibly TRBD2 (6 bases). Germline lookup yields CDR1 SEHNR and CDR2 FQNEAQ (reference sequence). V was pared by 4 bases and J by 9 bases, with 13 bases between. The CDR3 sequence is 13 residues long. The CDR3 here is CASSSFKGGEQFF. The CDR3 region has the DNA TGTGCCAGCAGCTCCTTCAAGGGAGGTGAGCAGTTCTTC.

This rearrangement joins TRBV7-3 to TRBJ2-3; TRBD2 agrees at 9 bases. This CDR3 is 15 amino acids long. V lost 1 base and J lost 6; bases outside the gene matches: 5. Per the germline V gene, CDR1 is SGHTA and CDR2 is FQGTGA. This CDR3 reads CASSLIAGEMDTQYF. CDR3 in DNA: TGTGCCAGCAGCTTAATAGCGGGAGAGATGGATACGCAGTATTTT.

The DNA of the CDR3 is TGTGCCTGGAGAGACGGGACGGGCTATGGCTACACCTTC. It specifies CAWRDGTGYGYTF. The rearrangement joins TRBV30 to TRBJ1-2; a possible D gene is TRBD1 (5 bases). Per the germline V gene, CDR1 is GTSNPN and CDR2 is SVGIG (reference sequence). The V and J ends lost 3 bases and 4 bases respectively, with 12 bases between them. This CDR3 comprises 13 residues.

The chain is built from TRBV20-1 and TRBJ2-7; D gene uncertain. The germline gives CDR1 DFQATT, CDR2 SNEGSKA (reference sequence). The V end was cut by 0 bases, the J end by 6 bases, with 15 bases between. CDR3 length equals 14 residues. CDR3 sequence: CSARDKGPWGEQYF. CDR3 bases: TGCAGTGCTAGAGATAAGGGTCCCTGGGGCGAGCAGTACTTC.

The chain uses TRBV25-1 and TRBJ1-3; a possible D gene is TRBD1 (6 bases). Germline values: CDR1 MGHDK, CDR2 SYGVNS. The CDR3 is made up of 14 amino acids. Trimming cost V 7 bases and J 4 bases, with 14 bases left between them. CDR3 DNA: TGTGCCAGCACCGAACAGGGAGTGGGAAACACCATATATTTT. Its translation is CASTEQGVGNTIYF.

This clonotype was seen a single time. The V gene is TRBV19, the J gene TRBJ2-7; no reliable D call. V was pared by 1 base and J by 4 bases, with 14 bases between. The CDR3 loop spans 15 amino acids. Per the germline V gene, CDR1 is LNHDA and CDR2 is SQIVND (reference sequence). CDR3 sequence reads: CASSIGDPLGYEQYF. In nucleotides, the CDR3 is TGTGCCAGTAGTATAGGGGATCCGCTGGGTTACGAGCAGTACTTC.

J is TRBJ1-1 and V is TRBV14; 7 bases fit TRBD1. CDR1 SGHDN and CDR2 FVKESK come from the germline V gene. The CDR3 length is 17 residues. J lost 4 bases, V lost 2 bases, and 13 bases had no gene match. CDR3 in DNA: TGTGCCAGCAGCCAATGGGGGCAGGGGGAGGGGAGCACTGAAGCTTTCTTT. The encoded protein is CASSQWGQGEGSTEAFF.

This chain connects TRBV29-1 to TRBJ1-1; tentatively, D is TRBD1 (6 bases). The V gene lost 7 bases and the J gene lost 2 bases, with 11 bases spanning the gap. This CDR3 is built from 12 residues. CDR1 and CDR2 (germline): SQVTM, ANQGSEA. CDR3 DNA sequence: TGCAGCGGGGGGACACCAAACACTGAAGCTTTCTTT. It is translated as CSGGTPNTEAFF.

CDR3 sequence: CSVTTDRGSYEQYF. CDR3 nucleotides: TGCAGCGTTACCACGGACAGGGGTTCCTACGAGCAGTACTTC. V usage is TRBV29-1 and J usage is TRBJ2-7; the match to TRBD1 covers 9 bases. CDR3 length: 14 amino acids. Trimming removed 5 bases from V and 1 base from J; junction bases left unmatched: 6. Germline assignment: CDR1 SQVTM and CDR2 ANQGSEA.

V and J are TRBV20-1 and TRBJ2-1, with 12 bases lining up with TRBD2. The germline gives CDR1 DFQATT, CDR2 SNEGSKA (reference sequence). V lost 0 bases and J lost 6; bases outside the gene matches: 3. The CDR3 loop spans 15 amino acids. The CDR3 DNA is TGCAGTGCTAGAGATTCGGGACTAGCGGGCAATGAGCAGTTCTTC. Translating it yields CSARDSGLAGNEQFF.

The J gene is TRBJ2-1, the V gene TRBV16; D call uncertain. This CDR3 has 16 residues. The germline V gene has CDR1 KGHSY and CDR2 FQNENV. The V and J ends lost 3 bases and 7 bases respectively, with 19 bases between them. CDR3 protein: CASSHSDGSLGNEQFF. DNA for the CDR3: TGTGCCAGCAGCCACTCGGACGGCTCCTTAGGGAATGAGCAGTTCTTC.

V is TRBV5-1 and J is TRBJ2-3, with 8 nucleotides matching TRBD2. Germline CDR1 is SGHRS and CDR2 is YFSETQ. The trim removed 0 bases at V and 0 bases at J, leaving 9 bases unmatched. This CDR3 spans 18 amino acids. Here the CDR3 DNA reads TGCGCCAGCAGCTTGGTAACCAAACTAGCGGATAGCACAGATACGCAGTATTTT. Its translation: CASSLVTKLADSTDTQYF.

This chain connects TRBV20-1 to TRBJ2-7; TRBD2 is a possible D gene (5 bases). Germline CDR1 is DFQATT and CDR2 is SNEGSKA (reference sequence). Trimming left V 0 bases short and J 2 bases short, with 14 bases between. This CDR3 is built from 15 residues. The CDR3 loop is CSARDLTGNTYEQYF. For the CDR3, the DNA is TGCAGTGCTAGAGATCTAACGGGGAACACCTACGAGCAGTACTTC.

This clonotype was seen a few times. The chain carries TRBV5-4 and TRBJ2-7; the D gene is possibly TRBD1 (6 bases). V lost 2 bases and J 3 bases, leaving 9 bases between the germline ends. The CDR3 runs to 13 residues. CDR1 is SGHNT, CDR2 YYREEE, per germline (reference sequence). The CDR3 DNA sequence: TGTGCCAGCAGCTTCGGGACATACTACGAGCAGTACTTC. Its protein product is CASSFGTYYEQYF.

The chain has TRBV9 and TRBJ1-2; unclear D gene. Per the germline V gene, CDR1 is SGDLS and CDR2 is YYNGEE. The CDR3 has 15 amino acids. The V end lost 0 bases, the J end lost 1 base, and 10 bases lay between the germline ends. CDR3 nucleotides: TGTGCCAGCAGCGTAGGGGATGACTTTAACTATGGCTACACCTTC. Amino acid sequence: CASSVGDDFNYGYTF.

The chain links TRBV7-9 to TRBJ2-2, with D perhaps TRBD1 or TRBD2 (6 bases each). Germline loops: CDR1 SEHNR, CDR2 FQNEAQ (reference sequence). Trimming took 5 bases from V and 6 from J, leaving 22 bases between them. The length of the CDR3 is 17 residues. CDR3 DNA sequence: TGTGCCAGCAGCCCCCCGAGGGGGGTCGGATTATCCGGGGAGCTGTTTTTT. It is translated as CASSPPRGVGLSGELFF.

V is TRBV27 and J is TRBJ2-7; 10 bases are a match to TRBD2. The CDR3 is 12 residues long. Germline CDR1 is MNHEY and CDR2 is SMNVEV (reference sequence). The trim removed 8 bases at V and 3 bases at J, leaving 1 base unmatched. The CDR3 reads CASGTSVYEQYF. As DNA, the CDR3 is TGTGCCAGCGGGACTAGCGTCTACGAGCAGTACTTC.

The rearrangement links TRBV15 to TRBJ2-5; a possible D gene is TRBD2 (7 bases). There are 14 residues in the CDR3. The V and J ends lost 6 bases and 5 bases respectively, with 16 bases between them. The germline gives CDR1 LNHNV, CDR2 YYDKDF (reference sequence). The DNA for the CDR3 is TGTGCCACCAGAGGGGAGGGGGGAGCGGAGACCCAGTACTTC. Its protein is CATRGEGGAETQYF.

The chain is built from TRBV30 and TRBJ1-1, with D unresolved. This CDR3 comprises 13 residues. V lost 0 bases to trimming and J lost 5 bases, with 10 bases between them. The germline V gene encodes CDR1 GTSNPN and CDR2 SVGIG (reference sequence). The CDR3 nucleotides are TGTGCCTGGAGTGTAAGGGAAGGTACTGAAGCTTTCTTT. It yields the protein CAWSVREGTEAFF.

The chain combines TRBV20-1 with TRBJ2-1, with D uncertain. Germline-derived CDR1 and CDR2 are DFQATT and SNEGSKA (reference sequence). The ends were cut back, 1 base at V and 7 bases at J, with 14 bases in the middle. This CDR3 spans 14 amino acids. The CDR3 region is CSARAVKVTNEQFF. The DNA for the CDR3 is TGCAGTGCTAGAGCAGTTAAGGTTACAAATGAGCAGTTCTTC.

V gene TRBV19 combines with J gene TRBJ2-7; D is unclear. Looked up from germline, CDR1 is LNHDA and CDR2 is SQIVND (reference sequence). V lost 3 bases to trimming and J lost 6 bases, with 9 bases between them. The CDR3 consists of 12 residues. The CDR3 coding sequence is TGTGCCAGTAGTATTTCGGTAGGCGAGCAGTACTTC. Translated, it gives CASSISVGEQYF.

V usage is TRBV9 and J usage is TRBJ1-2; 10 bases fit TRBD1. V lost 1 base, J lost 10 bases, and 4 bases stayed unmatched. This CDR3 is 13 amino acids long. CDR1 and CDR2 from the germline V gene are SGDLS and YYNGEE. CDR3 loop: CASSVPDRGNYTF. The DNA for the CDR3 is TGTGCCAGCAGCGTACCGGACAGGGGGAACTACACCTTC.

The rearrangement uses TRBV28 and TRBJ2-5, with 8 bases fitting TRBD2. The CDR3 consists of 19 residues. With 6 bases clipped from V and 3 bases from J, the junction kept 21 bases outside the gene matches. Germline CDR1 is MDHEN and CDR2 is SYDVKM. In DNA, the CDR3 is TGTGCCAGCAGCCCGCTTCCGGGACTAGATAGACCCACGGAAGAGACCCAGTACTTC. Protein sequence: CASSPLPGLDRPTEETQYF.

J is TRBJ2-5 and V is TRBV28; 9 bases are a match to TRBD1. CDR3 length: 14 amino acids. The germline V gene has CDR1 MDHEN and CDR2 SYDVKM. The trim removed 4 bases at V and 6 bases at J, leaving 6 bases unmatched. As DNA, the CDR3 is TGTGCCAGCAGTTACACACACAGGGGGCAGACCCAGTACTTC. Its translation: CASSYTHRGQTQYF. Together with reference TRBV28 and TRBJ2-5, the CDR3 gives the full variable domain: DVKVTQSSRYLVKRTGEKVFLECVQDMDHENMFWYRQDPGLGLRLIYFSYDVKMKEKGDIPEGYSVSREKKERFSLILESASTNQTSMYLCASSYTHRGQTQYFGPGTRLLVL.

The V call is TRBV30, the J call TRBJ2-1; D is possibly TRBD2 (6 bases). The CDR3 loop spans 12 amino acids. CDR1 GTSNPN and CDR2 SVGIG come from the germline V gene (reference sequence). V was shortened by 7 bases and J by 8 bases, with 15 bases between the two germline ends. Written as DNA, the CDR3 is TGTGCCTTCTCGCGGGGATGGGATGAGCAGTTCTTC. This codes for CAFSRGWDEQFF.

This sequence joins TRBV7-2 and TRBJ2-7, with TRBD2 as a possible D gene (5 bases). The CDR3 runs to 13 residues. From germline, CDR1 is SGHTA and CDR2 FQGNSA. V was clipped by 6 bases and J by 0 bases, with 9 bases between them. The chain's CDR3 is CASRMAGSYEQYF. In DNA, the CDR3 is TGTGCCAGCAGGATGGCGGGCTCCTACGAGCAGTACTTC. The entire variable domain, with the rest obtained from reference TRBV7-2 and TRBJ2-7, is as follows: GAGVSQSPSNKVTEKGKDVELRCDPISGHTALYWYRQSLGQGLEFLIYFQGNSAPDKSGLPSDRFSAERTGGSVSTLTIQRTQQEDSAVYLCASRMAGSYEQYFGPGTRLTVT.

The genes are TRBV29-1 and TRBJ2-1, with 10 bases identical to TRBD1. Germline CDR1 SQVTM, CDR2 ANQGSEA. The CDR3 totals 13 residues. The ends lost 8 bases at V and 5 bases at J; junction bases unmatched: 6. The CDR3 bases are TGCAGCCTTCACGGGACAGGGGACAATGAGCAGTTCTTC. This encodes CSLHGTGDNEQFF.

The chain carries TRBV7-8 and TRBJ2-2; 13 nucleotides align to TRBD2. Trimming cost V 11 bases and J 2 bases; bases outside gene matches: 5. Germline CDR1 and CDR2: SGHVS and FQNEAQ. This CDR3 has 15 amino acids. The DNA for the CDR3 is TGTGCCGGAGGACTAGCGGGAGACAACACCGGGGAGCTGTTTTTT. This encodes CAGGLAGDNTGELFF.